These 4 T cell receptor beta chains were sequenced from one sample in a study of PD-1 blockade in classical Hodgkin lymphoma (dated by TCRdb to 2020 to 2021). This specimen's time point label, interpreted: cycle 4 day 1 (C4D1), after 6 weeks of nivolumab. Every trial patient had relapsed following autologous stem cell transplantation, and prior brentuximab vedotin exposure was what differed among cohorts A, B and C. The library was made by the immunoSEQ multiplex PCR assay. TCRdb provides this immuneACCESS table in a form limited to in-frame rearrangements. Some clones are lacking; in checked studies, under half of them reflect an unresolved V gene, and why the rest are absent is not known. The sample contains about 24,000 clones, about 80% of them found a single time. The top ten clones comprise roughly a fifth of the sample. The specimen comprised peripheral blood mononuclear cells (PBMCs), sampled before the fourth cycle of nivolumab. The receptors were gathered from a human donor with classical Hodgkin lymphoma.

The rearrangement links TRBV6-1 to TRBJ1-4, with D possibly TRBD1 on 5 matching bases. The CDR3 is 15 amino acids. V dropped 8 bases and J dropped 4 bases, with 17 bases sitting between them. Germline V lookup: CDR1 MNHNS, CDR2 SASEGT. The CDR3, as DNA: TGTGCCAGCGAGATGGGAGGGGTTGGTAATGAAAAACTGTTTTTT. Protein sequence: CASEMGGVGNEKLFF.

This chain links TRBV5-1 with TRBJ2-1; D gene ambiguous. This CDR3 has 16 amino acids. From germline, CDR1 is SGHRS and CDR2 YFSETQ. V was pared by 2 bases and J by 0 bases, with 12 bases between. The CDR3 bases are TGCGCCAGCAGCTTCACCACGGCTCCCTCCTACAATGAGCAGTTCTTC. This translates into CASSFTTAPSYNEQFF.

The chain links TRBV7-6 to TRBJ2-1; no clear D. In germline, CDR1 is SGHVS, CDR2 FNYEAQ. The CDR3 covers 13 residues. Trimming took 0 bases from V and 6 from J, leaving 6 bases between them. The CDR3 sequence: CASSLAMFNEQFF. In DNA form, the CDR3 reads TGTGCCAGCAGCTTAGCCATGTTCAATGAGCAGTTCTTC.

This chain joins TRBV5-1 and TRBJ2-7, with 9 nucleotides matching TRBD1. V dropped 4 bases and J dropped 7; count of bases not matched to a gene: 6. The CDR3 has 13 residues. Germline V gene sequence: CDR1 SGHRS, CDR2 YFSETQ. The CDR3 region has the DNA TGCGCCAGCAGCCGGGACAGGGAGAGTGAGCAGTACTTC. This translates into CASSRDRESEQYF. Using reference TRBV5-1 and TRBJ2-7 for the parts outside the CDR3, the full variable domain is KAGVTQTPRYLIKTRGQQVTLSCSPISGHRSVSWYQQTPGQGLQFLFEYFSETQRNKGNFPGRFSGRQFSNSRSEMNVSTLELGDSALYLCASSRDRESEQYFGPGTRLTVT.